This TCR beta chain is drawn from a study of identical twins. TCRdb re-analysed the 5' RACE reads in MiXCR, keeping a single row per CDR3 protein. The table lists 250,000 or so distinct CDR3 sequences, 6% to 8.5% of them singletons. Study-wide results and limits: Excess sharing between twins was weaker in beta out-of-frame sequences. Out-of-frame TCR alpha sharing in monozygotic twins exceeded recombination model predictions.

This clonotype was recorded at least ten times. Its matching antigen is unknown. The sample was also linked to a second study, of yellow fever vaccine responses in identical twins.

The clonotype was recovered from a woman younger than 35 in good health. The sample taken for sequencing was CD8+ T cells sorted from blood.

CDR3 region: CSVEEVGRTDTQYF. The DNA for the CDR3 is TGCAGCGTTGAAGAAGTGGGACGCACAGATACGCAGTATTTT. The rearrangement uses TRBV29-1 and TRBJ2-3; perhaps D is TRBD1 or TRBD2 (5 bases each). Germline values: CDR1 SQVTM, CDR2 ANQGSEA. The CDR3 length is 14 residues. Between the trimmed V and J ends, which lost 0 bases and 1 base, there was a span of 8 bases.